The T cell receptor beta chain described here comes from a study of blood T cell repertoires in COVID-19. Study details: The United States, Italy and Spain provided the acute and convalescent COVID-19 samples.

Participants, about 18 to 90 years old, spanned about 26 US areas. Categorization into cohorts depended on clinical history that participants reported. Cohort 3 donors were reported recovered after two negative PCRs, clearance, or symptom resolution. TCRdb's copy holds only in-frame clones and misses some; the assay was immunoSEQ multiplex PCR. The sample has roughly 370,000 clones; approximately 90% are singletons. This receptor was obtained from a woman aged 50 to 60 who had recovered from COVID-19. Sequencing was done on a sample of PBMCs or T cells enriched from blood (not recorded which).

CDR3 sequence reads: CASSPGGISTDTQYF. The CDR3 DNA sequence: TGTGCCAGCTCACCAGGCGGGATCAGCACAGATACGCAGTATTTT. The J gene is TRBJ2-3, the V gene TRBV18; tentative D call: TRBD2 (6 bases). The V end lost 2 bases, the J end lost 0 bases, and 9 bases lay between the germline ends. Germline CDR1 is KGHSH and CDR2 is LQKENI. The CDR3 runs 15 residues.